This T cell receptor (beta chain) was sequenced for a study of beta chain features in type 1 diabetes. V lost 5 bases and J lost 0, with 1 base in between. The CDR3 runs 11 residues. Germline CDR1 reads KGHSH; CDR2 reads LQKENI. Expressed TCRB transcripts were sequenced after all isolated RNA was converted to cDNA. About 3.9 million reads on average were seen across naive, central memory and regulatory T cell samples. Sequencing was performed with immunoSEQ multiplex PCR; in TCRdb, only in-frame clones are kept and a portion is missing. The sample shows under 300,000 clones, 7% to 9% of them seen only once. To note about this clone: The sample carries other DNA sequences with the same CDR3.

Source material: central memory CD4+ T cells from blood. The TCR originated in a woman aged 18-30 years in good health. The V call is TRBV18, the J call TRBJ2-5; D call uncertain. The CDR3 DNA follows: TGTGCCAGCTCAGACCAAGAGACCCAGTACTTC. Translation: CASSDQETQYF.